One and the same sample provided the 18 T cell receptor beta chains below, sequenced in a study of blood T cell repertoires in COVID-19. Using immunoSEQ multiplex PCR, the repertoire was profiled, and TCRdb retains in-frame clones only, with some absent. The data contain over 150,000 clones, about 81% of them singletons. The sample consisted of PBMCs or T cells enriched from blood (not recorded which). These receptor sequences come from a man aged 45-65 years who had recovered from COVID-19.

This chain uses TRBV7-9 with TRBJ1-6, with 8 bases aligning to TRBD1. Per germline, CDR1 SEHNR and CDR2 FQNEAQ (reference sequence). The CDR3 consists of 13 residues. The V segment lost 5 bases and the J segment 10 bases; nucleotides outside the gene matches: 4. CDR3 coding DNA: TGTGCCAGCAGCACGGGACAGGAGTCACCCCTCCACTTT. It yields the protein CASSTGQESPLHF.

This chain uses TRBV7-2 with TRBJ2-2; 10 nucleotides agree with TRBD2. This CDR3 has 15 amino acids. Germline trimming cut 3 bases from V and 6 bases from J; bases unmatched to any gene: 4. Germline lookup yields CDR1 SGHTA and CDR2 FQGNSA. This chain's CDR3 is CASSFAGTSAGELFF. Written as DNA, the CDR3 is TGTGCCAGCAGCTTCGCTGGGACTAGCGCCGGGGAGCTGTTTTTT.

J is TRBJ2-5 and V is TRBV6-5, with TRBD2 matching 12 bases. This CDR3 comprises 15 residues. The trim removed 6 bases at V and 5 bases at J, leaving 7 bases unmatched. CDR1 and CDR2 from the germline V gene are MNHEY and SVGAGI. The CDR3 is CASRPTSGGTETQYF. CDR3 bases: TGTGCCAGCAGGCCGACTAGCGGGGGTACTGAGACCCAGTACTTC.

This chain links TRBV11-1 with TRBJ2-2; D remains ambiguous. From germline, CDR1 is SGHAT and CDR2 FQDESV (reference sequence). V lost 5 bases and J 2 bases, leaving 12 bases between the germline ends. The CDR3 totals 15 residues. The CDR3 coding sequence is TGTGCCAGCAGCCCCCTAGGTCAAAACACCGGGGAGCTGTTTTTT. Protein: CASSPLGQNTGELFF. Together with reference TRBV11-1 and TRBJ2-2, the CDR3 gives the full variable domain: EAEVAQSPRYKITEKSQAVAFWCDPISGHATLYWYRQILGQGPELLVQFQDESVVDDSQLPKDRFSAERLKGVDSTLKIQPAELGDSAMYLCASSPLGQNTGELFFGEGSRLTVL.

In this sample, this clone turned up a few times. The chain links TRBV5-5 to TRBJ1-2, with 9 bases that match TRBD1. Germline CDR1 and CDR2: SGHKS and YYEKEE (reference sequence). The CDR3 has 16 amino acids. Trimming took 0 bases from V and 4 from J; bases not matched to a gene: 7. In DNA form, the CDR3 reads TGTGCCAGCAGCTTGGCCGGGACAGGGATTTCCTATGGCTACACCTTC. Translation gives CASSLAGTGISYGYTF.

This sequence joins TRBV5-6 and TRBJ2-5, with 8 nucleotides matching TRBD1. There are 13 residues in the CDR3. CDR1 and CDR2 (germline): SGHDT, YYEEEE. With V trimmed by 3 bases and J by 5 bases, 3 bases remained unmatched. Here the CDR3 DNA reads TGTGCCAGCAGCTCGGACAGGGCTGAGACCCAGTACTTC. The encoded protein is CASSSDRAETQYF.

This chain links TRBV19 with TRBJ2-1; a possible D gene is TRBD1 (6 bases). Trimming stripped 3 bases from V and 5 bases from J, with 14 bases between. The CDR3 is made up of 15 amino acids. Germline CDR1 LNHDA, CDR2 SQIVND (reference sequence). CDR3: CASSIVQGGDNEQFF. CDR3 coding DNA: TGTGCCAGTAGTATCGTACAGGGTGGGGACAATGAGCAGTTCTTC.

The chain joins TRBV2 to TRBJ1-3; a possible D gene is TRBD1 (6 bases). This CDR3 is built from 15 residues. V was clipped by 5 bases and J by 0 bases, with 11 bases between them. Looked up from germline, CDR1 is SNHLY and CDR2 is FYNNEI. The CDR3 sequence is CASSPQGYSGNTIYF. CDR3 nucleotide sequence: TGTGCCAGCAGTCCACAGGGCTACTCTGGAAACACCATATATTTT.

The rearrangement uses TRBV3-1 (or the pseudogene TRBV3-2) and TRBJ1-1; tentatively, D is TRBD1 (5 bases). The V end was cut by 1 base, the J end by 4 bases, with 10 bases between. CDR1 is LGHDT and CDR2 is YNNKEL in the germline V gene (reference sequence). This CDR3 contains 14 residues. CDR3 loop: CASSQGGVFTEAFF. In DNA form, the CDR3 reads TGTGCCAGCAGCCAAGGGGGGGTTTTCACTGAAGCTTTCTTT.

This clone was counted a few times. The V and J genes are TRBV5-1 and TRBJ2-2; a possible D gene is TRBD1 (5 bases). Per the germline V gene, CDR1 is SGHRS and CDR2 is YFSETQ. This CDR3 has 14 residues. The germline V and J ends were trimmed by 4 bases and 1 base, with 8 bases remaining between them. The CDR3 loop is CASSPTGNTGELFF. In DNA form, the CDR3 reads TGCGCCAGCAGCCCAACAGGGAACACCGGGGAGCTGTTTTTT.

V and J are TRBV14 and TRBJ1-4; tentative D call: TRBD1 (5 bases). The CDR3 sequence is 18 residues long. In germline, CDR1 is SGHDN, CDR2 FVKESK. The V gene lost 3 bases and the J gene lost 5 bases, with 22 bases spanning the gap. DNA of the CDR3: TGTGCCAGCAGCCAGGTCCGACAGCCCCGGGGACTCAATGAAAAACTGTTTTTT. This translates into CASSQVRQPRGLNEKLFF. Full variable domain (outside the CDR3, taken from reference TRBV14 and TRBJ1-4): EAGVTQFPSHSVIEKGQTVTLRCDPISGHDNLYWYRRVMGKEIKFLLHFVKESKQDESGMPNNRFLAERTGGTYSTLKVQPAELEDSGVYFCASSQVRQPRGLNEKLFFGSGTQLSVL.

This clone was counted between two and nine times. The chain couples TRBV7-9 to TRBJ1-2; tentative D call: TRBD1 (6 bases). The CDR3 covers 14 residues. Trimming removed 5 bases from V and 8 bases from J, with 18 bases in between. Germline V gene sequence: CDR1 SEHNR, CDR2 FQNEAQ (reference sequence). The CDR3 DNA reads TGTGCCAGCAGCCCCGGGACACTCTTTGAGGGCTACACCTTC. It specifies CASSPGTLFEGYTF.

The J gene is TRBJ2-1, the V gene TRBV5-1, with TRBD1 matching 8 bases. J was trimmed by 3 bases and V by 4 bases; bases with no gene match: 6. The germline V gene has CDR1 SGHRS and CDR2 YFSETQ. This CDR3 is 15 amino acids long. The CDR3, as DNA: TGCGCCAGCAGCCCCAGGGGGCTTGGCTACAATGAGCAGTTCTTC. Translated: CASSPRGLGYNEQFF.

V gene TRBV7-3 combines with J gene TRBJ2-7; 8 bases line up with TRBD1. The CDR3 sequence is 13 residues long. Looked up from germline, CDR1 is SGHTA and CDR2 is FQGTGA. Germline trimming cut 5 bases from V and 6 bases from J; bases unmatched to any gene: 6. In DNA, the CDR3 is TGTGCCAGCAGCGATAGACAGGGGTCCGAGCAGTACTTC. This sequence encodes CASSDRQGSEQYF.

J is TRBJ2-7 and V is TRBV5-1, with TRBD2 matching over 14 bases. CDR3 length: 16 residues. CDR1 SGHRS and CDR2 YFSETQ come from the germline V gene. After removal of 5 bases from V and 1 base from J, the junction contained 5 bases not matched to a gene. In DNA form, the CDR3 reads TGCGCCAGCAGTTGGACTAGCGGGGGGCATTCCTACGAGCAGTACTTC. The encoded protein is CASSWTSGGHSYEQYF. Combining the CDR3 with reference TRBV5-1 and TRBJ2-7 gives the whole variable domain KAGVTQTPRYLIKTRGQQVTLSCSPISGHRSVSWYQQTPGQGLQFLFEYFSETQRNKGNFPGRFSGRQFSNSRSEMNVSTLELGDSALYLCASSWTSGGHSYEQYFGPGTRLTVT.

This clone showed up just once. J is TRBJ1-1 and V is TRBV29-1; possibly TRBD1 for D (6 bases). The CDR3 spans 13 residues. The V end was cut by 8 bases, the J end by 1 base, with 14 bases between. Looked up from germline, CDR1 is SQVTM and CDR2 is ANQGSEA. The CDR3 spells CSPQGKGNTEAFF. The CDR3 region has the DNA TGCAGCCCCCAGGGGAAGGGGAACACTGAAGCTTTCTTT.

This chain joins TRBV3-1 (or the pseudogene TRBV3-2) and TRBJ1-2; 7 nucleotides align to TRBD1. The V and J ends lost 6 bases and 10 bases, in that order; junction bases with no gene match: 11. The CDR3 runs to 13 residues. Germline CDR1 LGHDT, CDR2 YNNKEL (reference sequence). CDR3 residues: CASSFPTGYFYTF. For the CDR3, the DNA is TGTGCCAGCAGTTTCCCGACAGGGTACTTCTACACCTTC.

The gene calls are TRBV4-1 and TRBJ2-2; D possibly corresponds to TRBD2 (7 bases). V was pared by 3 bases and J by 2 bases, with 19 bases between. CDR1 is MGHRA, CDR2 YSYEKL, per germline. The CDR3 has 18 residues. The CDR3 DNA is TGCGCCAGCAGCCAGAGAGGGGGGGACTCCAGAAACACCGGGGAGCTGTTTTTT. Encoded protein: CASSQRGGDSRNTGELFF.